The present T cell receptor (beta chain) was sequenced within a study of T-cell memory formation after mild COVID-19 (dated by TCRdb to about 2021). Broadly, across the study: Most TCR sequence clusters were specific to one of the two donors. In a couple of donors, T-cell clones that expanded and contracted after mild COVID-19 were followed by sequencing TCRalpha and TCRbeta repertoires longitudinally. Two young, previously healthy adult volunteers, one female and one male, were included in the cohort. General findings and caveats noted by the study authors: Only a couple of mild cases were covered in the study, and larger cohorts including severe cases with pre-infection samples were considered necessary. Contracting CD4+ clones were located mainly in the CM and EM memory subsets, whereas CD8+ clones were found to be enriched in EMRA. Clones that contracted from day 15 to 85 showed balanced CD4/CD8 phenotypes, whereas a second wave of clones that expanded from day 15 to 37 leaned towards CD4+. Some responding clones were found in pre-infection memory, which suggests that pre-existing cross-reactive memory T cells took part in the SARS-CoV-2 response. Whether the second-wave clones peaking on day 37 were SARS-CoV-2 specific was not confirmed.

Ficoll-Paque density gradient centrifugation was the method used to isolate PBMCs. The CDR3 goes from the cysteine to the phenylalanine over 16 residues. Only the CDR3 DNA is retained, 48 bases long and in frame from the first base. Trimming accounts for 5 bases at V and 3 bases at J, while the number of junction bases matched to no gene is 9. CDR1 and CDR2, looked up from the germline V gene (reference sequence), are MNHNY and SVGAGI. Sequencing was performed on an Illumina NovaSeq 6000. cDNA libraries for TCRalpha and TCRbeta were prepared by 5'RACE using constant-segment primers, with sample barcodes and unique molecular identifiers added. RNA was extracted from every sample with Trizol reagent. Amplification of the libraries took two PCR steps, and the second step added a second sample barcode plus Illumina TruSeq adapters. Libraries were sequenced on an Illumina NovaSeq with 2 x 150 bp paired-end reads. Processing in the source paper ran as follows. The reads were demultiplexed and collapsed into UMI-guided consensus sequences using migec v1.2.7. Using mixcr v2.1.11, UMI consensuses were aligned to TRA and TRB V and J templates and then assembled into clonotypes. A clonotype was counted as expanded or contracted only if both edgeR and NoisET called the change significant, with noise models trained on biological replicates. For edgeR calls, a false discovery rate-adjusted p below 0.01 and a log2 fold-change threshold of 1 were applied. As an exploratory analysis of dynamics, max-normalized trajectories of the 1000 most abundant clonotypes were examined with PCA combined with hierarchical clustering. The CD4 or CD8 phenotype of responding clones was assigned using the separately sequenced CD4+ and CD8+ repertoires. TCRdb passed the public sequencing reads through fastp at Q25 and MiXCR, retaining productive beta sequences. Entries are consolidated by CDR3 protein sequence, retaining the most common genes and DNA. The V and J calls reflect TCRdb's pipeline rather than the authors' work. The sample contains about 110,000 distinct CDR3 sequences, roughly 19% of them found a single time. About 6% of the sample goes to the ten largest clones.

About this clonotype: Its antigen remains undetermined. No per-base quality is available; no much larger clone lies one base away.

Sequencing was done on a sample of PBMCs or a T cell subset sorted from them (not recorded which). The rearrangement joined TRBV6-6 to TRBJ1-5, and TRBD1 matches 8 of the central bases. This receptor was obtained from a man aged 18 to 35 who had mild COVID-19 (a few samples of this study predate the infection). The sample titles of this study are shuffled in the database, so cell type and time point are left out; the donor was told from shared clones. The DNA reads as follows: TGTGCCAGCAGTGGACAGGGATCCCCTACCAATCAGCCCCAGCATTTT. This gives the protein CASSGQGSPTNQPQHF.